The subject of this entry is one T cell receptor beta chain. The antigen remains undetermined. The data belong to a study of T cell repertoires in cytomegalovirus infection. Study overall: As its CMV epitopes, the study selected recently identified HLA-C-restricted and well-studied HLA-B-restricted targets.

Using its own MiXCR run on the reads, TCRdb lists one record per CDR3 protein. The sample records some 940,000 distinct CDR3 sequences, less than 35% being singletons. CDR1 is LNHDA, CDR2 SQIVND, per germline (reference sequence). The V end lost 4 bases, the J end lost 0 bases, and 19 bases lay between the germline ends. The CDR3 runs 18 residues. The sample consisted of cultured CD8+ T cells from PBMCs, taken from culture after CMV antigen stimulation. This clonotype was sampled from a human donor in good health (CMV status not recorded). Some clones in this sample may be carry-over from other donors' samples. The V gene is TRBV19, the J gene TRBJ1-5; no clear D gene. The CDR3 region is CASSNQPALLYSNQPQHF. CDR3 in DNA: TGTGCCAGTAGTAATCAGCCCGCCCTACTGTATAGCAATCAGCCCCAGCATTTT.